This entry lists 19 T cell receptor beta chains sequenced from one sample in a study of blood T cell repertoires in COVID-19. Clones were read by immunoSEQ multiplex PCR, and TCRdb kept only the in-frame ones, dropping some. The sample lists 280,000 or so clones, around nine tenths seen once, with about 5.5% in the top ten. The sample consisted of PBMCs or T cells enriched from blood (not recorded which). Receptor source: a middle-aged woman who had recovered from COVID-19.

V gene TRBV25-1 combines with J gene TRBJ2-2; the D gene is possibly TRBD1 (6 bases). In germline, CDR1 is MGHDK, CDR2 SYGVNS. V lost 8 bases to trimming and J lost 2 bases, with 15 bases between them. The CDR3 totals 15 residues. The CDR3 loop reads CASEDRDTNTGELFF. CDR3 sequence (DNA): TGTGCCAGCGAGGACCGGGACACCAACACCGGGGAGCTGTTTTTT.

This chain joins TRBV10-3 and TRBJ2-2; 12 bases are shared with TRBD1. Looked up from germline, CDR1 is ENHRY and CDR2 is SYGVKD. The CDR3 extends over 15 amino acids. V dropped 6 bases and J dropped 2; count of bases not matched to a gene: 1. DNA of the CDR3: TGTGCCATCAGGGGACAGGGGGCAAACACCGGGGAGCTGTTTTTT. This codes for CAIRGQGANTGELFF.

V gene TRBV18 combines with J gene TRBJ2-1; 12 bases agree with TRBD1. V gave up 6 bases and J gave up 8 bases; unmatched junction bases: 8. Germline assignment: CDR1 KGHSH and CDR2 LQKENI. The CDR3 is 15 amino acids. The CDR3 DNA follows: TGTGCCAGCTCCGCCGGGACAGGGGGCTTGGATGAGCAGTTCTTC. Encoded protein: CASSAGTGGLDEQFF.

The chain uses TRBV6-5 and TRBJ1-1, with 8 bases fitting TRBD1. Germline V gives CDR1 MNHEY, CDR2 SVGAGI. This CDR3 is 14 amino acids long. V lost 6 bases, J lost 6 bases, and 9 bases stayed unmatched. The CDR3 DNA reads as TGTGCCAGCAGGACGACAGGGGTTTTTGCTGAAGCTTTCTTT. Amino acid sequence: CASRTTGVFAEAFF.

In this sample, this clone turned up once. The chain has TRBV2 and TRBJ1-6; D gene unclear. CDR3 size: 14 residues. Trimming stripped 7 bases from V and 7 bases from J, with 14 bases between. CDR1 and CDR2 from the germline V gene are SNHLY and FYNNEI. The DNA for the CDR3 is TGTGCCAGCAATCCGGGAGCCGGCAATTCACCCCTCCACTTT. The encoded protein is CASNPGAGNSPLHF.

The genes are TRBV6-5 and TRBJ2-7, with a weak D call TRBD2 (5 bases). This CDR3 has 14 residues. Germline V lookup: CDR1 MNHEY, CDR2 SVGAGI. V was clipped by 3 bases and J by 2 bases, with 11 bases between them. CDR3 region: CASSYGPGAYEQYF. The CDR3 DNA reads TGTGCCAGCAGTTATGGTCCCGGGGCCTACGAGCAGTACTTC.

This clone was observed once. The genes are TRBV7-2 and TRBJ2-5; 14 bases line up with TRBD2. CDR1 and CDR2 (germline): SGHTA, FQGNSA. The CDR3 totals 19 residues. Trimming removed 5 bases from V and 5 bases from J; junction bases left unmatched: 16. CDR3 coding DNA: TGTGCCAGCAGCCCTCACCGAAGACCGGGACTAGCGGGAGCGGAGACCCAGTACTTC. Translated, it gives CASSPHRRPGLAGAETQYF.

CDR3 loop: CASSPDIWQPQHF. The CDR3 DNA sequence: TGTGCCAGCAGTCCCGACATTTGGCAGCCCCAGCATTTT. The V gene is TRBV6-5, the J gene TRBJ1-5; D gene unclear. The CDR3 spans 13 residues. Trimming took 5 bases from V and 7 from J, leaving 12 bases between them. Germline V gives CDR1 MNHEY, CDR2 SVGAGI.

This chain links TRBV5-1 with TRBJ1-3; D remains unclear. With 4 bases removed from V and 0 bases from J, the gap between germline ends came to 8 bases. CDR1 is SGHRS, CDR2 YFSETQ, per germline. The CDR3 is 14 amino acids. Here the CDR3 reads CASSIESSGNTIYF. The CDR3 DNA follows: TGCGCCAGCAGCATAGAGAGCTCTGGAAACACCATATATTTT.

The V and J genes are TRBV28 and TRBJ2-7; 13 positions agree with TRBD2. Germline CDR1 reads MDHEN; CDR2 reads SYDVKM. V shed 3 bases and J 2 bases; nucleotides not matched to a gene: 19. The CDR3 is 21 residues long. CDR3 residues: CASSFLTLAGGPRGRTYEQYF. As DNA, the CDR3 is TGTGCCAGCAGTTTCCTTACACTAGCGGGAGGGCCGCGGGGACGAACCTACGAGCAGTACTTC.

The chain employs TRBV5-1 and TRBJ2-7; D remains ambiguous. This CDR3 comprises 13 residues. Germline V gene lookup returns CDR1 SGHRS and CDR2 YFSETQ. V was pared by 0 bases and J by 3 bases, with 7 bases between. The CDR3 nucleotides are TGCGCCAGCAGCTTGGAGTTAGTCTACGAGCAGTACTTC. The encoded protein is CASSLELVYEQYF.

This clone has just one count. The CDR3 loop reads CATSDSRGSGDTQYF. For the CDR3, the DNA is TGTGCCACCAGTGATTCCCGCGGGAGCGGGGATACGCAGTATTTT. V gene TRBV24-1 combines with J gene TRBJ2-3, with TRBD2 matching over 7 bases. CDR1 KGHDR and CDR2 SFDVKD come from the germline V gene. The J segment lost 6 bases and the V segment lost 2 bases, leaving 7 bases of the junction unmatched. The CDR3 consists of 15 residues.

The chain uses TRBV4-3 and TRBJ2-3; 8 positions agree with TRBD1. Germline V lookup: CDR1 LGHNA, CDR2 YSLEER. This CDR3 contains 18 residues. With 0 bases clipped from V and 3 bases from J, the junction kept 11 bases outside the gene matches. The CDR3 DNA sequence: TGCGCCAGCAGCCAAGATCCTAAGACAGGGGCCCCTACAGATACGCAGTATTTT. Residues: CASSQDPKTGAPTDTQYF.

CDR3 nucleotide sequence: TGTGCCAGCATGAGGGTCCAGGGGGCCTCGGATAATTCACCCCTCCACTTT. It codes for CASMRVQGASDNSPLHF. V is TRBV2 and J is TRBJ1-6; 8 bases fit TRBD1. Germline assignment: CDR1 SNHLY and CDR2 FYNNEI. The CDR3 consists of 17 residues. With V trimmed by 7 bases and J by 5 bases, 13 bases remained unmatched.

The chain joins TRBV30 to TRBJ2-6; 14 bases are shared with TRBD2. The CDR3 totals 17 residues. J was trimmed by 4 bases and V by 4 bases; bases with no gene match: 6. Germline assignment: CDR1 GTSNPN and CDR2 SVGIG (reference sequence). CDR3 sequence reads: CAWTQGLAGAGANVLTF. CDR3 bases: TGTGCCTGGACGCAGGGACTAGCGGGAGCCGGGGCCAACGTCCTGACTTTC. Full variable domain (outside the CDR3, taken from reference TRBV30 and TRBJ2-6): SQTIHQWPATLVQPVGSPLSLECTVEGTSNPNLYWYRQAAGRGLQLLFYSVGIGQISSEVPQNLSASRPQDRQFILSSKKLLLSDSGFYLCAWTQGLAGAGANVLTFGAGSRLTVL.

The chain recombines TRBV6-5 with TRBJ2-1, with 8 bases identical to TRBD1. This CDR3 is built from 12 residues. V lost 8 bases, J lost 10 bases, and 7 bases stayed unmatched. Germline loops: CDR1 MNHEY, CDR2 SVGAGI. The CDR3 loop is CASGTGRREQFF. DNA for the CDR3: TGTGCCAGCGGGACAGGCCGGAGGGAGCAGTTCTTC.

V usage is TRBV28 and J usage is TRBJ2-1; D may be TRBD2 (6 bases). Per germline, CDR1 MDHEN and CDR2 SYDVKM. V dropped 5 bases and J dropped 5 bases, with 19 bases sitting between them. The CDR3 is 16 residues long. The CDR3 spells CASSQGGTRWDNEQFF. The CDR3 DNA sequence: TGTGCCAGCAGTCAGGGCGGGACCCGATGGGACAATGAGCAGTTCTTC. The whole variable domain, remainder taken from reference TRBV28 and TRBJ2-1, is DVKVTQSSRYLVKRTGEKVFLECVQDMDHENMFWYRQDPGLGLRLIYFSYDVKMKEKGDIPEGYSVSREKKERFSLILESASTNQTSMYLCASSQGGTRWDNEQFFGPGTRLTVL.

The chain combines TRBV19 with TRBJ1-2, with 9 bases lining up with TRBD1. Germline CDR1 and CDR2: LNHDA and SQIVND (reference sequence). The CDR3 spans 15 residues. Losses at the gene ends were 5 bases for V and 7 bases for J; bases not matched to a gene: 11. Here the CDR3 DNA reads TGTGCCAGTAGTCACCCGGGACAGGGTGATCGTGGCTACACCTTC. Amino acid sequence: CASSHPGQGDRGYTF.

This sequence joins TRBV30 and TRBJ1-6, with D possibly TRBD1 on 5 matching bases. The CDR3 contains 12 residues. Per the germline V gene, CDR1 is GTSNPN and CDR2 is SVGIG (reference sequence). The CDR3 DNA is TGTGCGGGGGGTGGGAATAATTCACCCCTCCACTTT. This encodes CAGGGNNSPLHF. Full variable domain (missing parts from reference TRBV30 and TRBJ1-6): SQTIHQWPATLVQPVGSPLSLECTVEGTSNPNLYWYRQAAGRGLQLLFYSVGIGQISSEVPQNLSASRPQDRQFILSSKKLLLSDSGFYLCAGGGNNSPLHFGNGTRLTVT.